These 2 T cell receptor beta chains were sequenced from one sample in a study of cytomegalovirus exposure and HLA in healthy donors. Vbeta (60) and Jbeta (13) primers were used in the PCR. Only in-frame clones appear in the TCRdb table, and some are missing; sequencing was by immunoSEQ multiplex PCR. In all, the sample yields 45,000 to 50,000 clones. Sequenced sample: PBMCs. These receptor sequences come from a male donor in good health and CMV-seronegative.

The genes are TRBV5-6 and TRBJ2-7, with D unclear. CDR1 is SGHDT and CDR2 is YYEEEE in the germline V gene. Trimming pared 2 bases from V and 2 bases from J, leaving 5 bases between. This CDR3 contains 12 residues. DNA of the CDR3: TGTGCCAGCAGCTTTTATACCTACGAGCAGTACTTC. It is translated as CASSFYTYEQYF.

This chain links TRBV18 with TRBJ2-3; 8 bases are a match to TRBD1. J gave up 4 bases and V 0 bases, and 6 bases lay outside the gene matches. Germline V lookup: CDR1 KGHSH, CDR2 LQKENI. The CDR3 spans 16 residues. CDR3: CASSPPRTGNADTQYF. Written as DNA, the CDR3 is TGTGCCAGCTCACCACCGCGGACAGGGAATGCAGATACGCAGTATTTT.